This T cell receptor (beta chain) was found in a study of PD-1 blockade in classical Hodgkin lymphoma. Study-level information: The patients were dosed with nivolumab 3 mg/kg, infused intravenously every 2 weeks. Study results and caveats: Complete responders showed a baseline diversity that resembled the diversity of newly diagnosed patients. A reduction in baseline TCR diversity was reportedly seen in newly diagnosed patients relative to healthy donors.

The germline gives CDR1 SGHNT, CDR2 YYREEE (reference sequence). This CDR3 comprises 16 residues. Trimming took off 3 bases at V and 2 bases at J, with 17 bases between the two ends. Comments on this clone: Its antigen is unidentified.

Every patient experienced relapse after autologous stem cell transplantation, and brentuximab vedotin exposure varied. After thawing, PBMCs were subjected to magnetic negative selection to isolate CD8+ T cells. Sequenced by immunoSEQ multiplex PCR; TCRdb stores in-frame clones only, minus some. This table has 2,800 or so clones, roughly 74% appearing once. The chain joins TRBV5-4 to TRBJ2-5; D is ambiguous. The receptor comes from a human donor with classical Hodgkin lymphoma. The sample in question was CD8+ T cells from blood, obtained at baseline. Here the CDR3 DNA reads TGTGCCAGCAGCTCTAGAGGCGGTTCGCCGCAAGAGACCCAGTACTTC. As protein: CASSSRGGSPQETQYF.